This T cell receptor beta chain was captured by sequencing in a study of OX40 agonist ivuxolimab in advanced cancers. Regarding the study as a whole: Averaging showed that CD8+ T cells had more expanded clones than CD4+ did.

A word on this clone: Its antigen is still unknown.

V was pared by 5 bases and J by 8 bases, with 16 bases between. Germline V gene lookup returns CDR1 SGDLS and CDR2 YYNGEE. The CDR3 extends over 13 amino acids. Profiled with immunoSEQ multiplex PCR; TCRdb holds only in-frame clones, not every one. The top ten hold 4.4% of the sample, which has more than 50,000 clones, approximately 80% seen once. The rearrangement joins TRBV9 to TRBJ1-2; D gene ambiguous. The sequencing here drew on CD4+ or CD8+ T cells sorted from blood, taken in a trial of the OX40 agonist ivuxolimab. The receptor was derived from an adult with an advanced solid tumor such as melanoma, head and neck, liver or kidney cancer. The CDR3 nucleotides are TGTGCCAGCAGGGCCCGCGAGACCGAGGGCTACACCTTC. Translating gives CASRARETEGYTF.